One T cell receptor (beta chain) is described in this entry. Its antigen is unknown. These data are taken from a study of T cell responses to AZD1222 COVID-19 vaccine. In the study overall: Second-dose groups at about 4 or about 12 weeks were pooled. Study-level results: Unmutated variant regions reportedly attract nearly half of all spike-specific TCRs. There were repertoire samples only from the period after the peak T cell response. Baseline testing showed seropositivity in only a handful of AZD1222 recipients.

Using immunoSEQ multiplex PCR, the repertoire was profiled, and TCRdb retains in-frame clones only, with some absent. The sample includes 120,000 or so clones, nearly 90% of them seen just once. Germline-derived CDR1 and CDR2 are MNHEY and SVGEGT. CDR3 length equals 15 residues. The V end lost 5 bases, the J end lost 5 bases, and 16 bases lay between the germline ends. The sample consisted of peripheral blood, taken on day 0 of AZD1222 vaccination. The TCR sequence derives from an adult in good health. The rearrangement joins TRBV6-2 or TRBV6-3 to TRBJ2-1, with D uncertain. CDR3 region: CASSTPFRAHNEQFF. DNA for the CDR3: TGTGCCAGCAGTACCCCGTTTCGGGCCCACAATGAGCAGTTCTTC.